This is a list of T cell receptor beta chains from one sample in a study of Ad26.COV2.S vaccination and SARS-CoV-2 variants. Repertoires were generated with immunoSEQ multiplex PCR, while TCRdb's copy carries only in-frame clones and drops some. There are roughly 450,000 clones in the sample; around 90% occur only once, and 9% to 15% lies in the top ten. The sequencing used peripheral blood, collected in a trial of Ad26.COV2.S vaccine versus placebo. The receptors derive from a person aged 18-60 years who received the Ad26.COV2.S COVID-19 vaccine or a placebo. The CDR3 runs from the conserved cysteine through the conserved F or W.

v_gene,CDR3aa
TRBV6-2/TRBV6-3,CASSFFAGSNEQFF
TRBV4-1,CASSQGQGATETQYF
TRBV9,CASSVEVGAADTQYF
TRBV4-1,CASSLTIARVMMRLKETQYF
TRBV6-2/TRBV6-3,CASSLGQGSGYTF
TRBV4-3,CASSPGGPNYGYTF
TRBV2,CASSDMGRLGTDTQYF
TRBV5-1,CASSIMTPSDYGYTF
TRBV4-1,CASSQVTSGSDTQYF
TRBV6-2/TRBV6-3,CASSYSGVTGELFF
TRBV7-6,CASSFRGNTEAFF
TRBV5-1,CASSLKAVSIADTQYF
TRBV7-2,CASSSLGTQYF
TRBV6-5,CASSWGQLTDTQYF
TRBV11-2,CASSPTPQGSYEQYF
TRBV6-2/TRBV6-3,CASSPGPTGLNTEAFF
TRBV30,CALRDFTDTQYF
TRBV7-9,CASSSRTPRSGRTYEQYF
TRBV11-2,CASSFQGATYEQYF
TRBV19,CASTPRGYEAFF
TRBV3-1/TRBV3-2,CASSQGHGTPYGYTF
TRBV15,CATSSGSSSTDTQYF
TRBV7-9,CASSLPGQEEQFSGNTIYF
TRBV4-3,CASSQHFSGTEETQYF
TRBV7-2,CASSDDPGAGGEQYF
TRBV28,CASSYHRGLAGNEQFF
TRBV5-1,CASSITGGAEPQHF
TRBV2,CASSDLGFGAFF
TRBV7-6,CASSKGQGLTGANVLTF
TRBV5-1,CASSLHLQGANTEAFF
TRBV6-5,CASSSTSGSTDTQYF
TRBV6-2/TRBV6-3,CASSNPPGNGGYTF
TRBV19,CASTRLAGDLGGELFF
TRBV5-1,CASSPRAGQTYEQYF
TRBV15,CATSRDRGPNYGYTF
TRBV6-5,CASSPSGFSYGYTF
TRBV28,CASSLIGGRDTEAFF
TRBV19,CASSISSSGRYEQYF
TRBV7-2,CASSPTGALGDTEAFF
TRBV29-1,CSVTIPSGRWDNEQFF
TRBV9,CASSVVNRGTEAFF
TRBV20-1,CSASEKTGIGANVLTF
TRBV9,CASSEDSGRFYNEQFF
TRBV20-1,CSATGNYGYTF
TRBV7-9,CASSQQGGEETQYF
TRBV12-3/TRBV12-4,CASSLTGRTEAFF
TRBV29-1,CKASGSDEQYF